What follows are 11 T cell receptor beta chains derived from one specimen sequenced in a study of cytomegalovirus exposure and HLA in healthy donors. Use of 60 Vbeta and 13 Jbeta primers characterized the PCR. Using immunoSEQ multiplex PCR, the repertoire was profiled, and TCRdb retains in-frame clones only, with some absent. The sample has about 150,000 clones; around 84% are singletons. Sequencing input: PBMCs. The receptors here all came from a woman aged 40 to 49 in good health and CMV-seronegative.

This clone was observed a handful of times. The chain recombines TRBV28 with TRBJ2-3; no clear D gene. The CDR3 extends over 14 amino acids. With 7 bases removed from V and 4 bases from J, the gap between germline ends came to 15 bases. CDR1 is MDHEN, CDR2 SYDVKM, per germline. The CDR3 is CASTGSGRADTQYF. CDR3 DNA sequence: TGTGCCAGCACCGGGTCGGGTCGGGCAGATACGCAGTATTTT.

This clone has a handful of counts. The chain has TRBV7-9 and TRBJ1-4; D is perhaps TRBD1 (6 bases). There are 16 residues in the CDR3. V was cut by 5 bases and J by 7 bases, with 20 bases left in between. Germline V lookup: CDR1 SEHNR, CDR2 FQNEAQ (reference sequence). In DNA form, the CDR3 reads TGTGCCAGCAGCCCCCTACAGGGAAAATTAGGTGAAAAACTGTTTTTT. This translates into CASSPLQGKLGEKLFF.

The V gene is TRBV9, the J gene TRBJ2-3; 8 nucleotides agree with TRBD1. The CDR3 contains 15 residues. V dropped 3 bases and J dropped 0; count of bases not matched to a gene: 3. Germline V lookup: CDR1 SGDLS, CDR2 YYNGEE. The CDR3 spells CASSAGTGSTDTQYF. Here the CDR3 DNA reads TGTGCCAGCAGCGCCGGGACAGGAAGCACAGATACGCAGTATTTT.

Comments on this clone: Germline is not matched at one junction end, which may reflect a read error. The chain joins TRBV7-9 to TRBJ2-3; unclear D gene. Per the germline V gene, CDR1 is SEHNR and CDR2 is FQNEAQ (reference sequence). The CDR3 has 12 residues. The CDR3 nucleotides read TGTTCCAGCAGCTTAACGGCAGATACGCAGTATTTT. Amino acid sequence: CSSSLTADTQYF. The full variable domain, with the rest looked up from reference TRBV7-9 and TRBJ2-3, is DTGVSQNPRHKITKRGQNVTFRCDPISEHNRLYWYRQTLGQGPEFLTYFQNEAQLEKSRLLSDRFSAERPKGSFSTLEIQRTEQGDSAMYLCSSSLTADTQYFGPGTRLTVL.

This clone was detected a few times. In DNA, the CDR3 is TGTGCCAGCACCGAAACAGGGGGAAGCTCCTACGAGCAGTACTTC. It translates to CASTETGGSSYEQYF. The chain carries TRBV7-6 and TRBJ2-7; TRBD1 agrees at 8 bases. This CDR3 contains 15 residues. V was clipped by 7 bases and J by 0 bases; unmatched bases: 8. Germline V gives CDR1 SGHVS, CDR2 FNYEAQ.

The CDR3 nucleotides are TGTGCCAGTAGTATAGAGTACAGGAACTATGGCTACACCTTC. It is translated as CASSIEYRNYGYTF. The chain joins TRBV19 to TRBJ1-2; the D gene is possibly TRBD1 (5 bases). Trimming pared 0 bases from V and 2 bases from J, leaving 7 bases between. This CDR3 has 14 residues. Germline CDR1 is LNHDA and CDR2 is SQIVND (reference sequence).

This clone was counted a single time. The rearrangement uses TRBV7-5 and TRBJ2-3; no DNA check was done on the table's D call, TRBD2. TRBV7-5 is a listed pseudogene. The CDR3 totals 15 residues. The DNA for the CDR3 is TGTTTTGGGTCTCGGAGTTTCCCAAGCACAGATACGCAGTATTTT. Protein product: CFGSRSFPSTDTQYF.

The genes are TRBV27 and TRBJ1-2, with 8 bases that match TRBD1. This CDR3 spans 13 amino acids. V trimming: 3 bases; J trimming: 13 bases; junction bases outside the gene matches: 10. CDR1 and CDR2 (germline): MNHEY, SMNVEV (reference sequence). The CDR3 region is CASSFYQGASSTF. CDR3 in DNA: TGTGCCAGCAGTTTTTACCAGGGGGCCTCGAGCACCTTC.

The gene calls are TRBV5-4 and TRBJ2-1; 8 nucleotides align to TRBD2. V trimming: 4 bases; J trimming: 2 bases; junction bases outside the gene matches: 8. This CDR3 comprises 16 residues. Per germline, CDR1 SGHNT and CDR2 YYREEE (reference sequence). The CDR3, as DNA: TGTGCCAGCAGCCCTGCTACTAGCGGAACCTACAATGAGCAGTTCTTC. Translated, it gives CASSPATSGTYNEQFF.

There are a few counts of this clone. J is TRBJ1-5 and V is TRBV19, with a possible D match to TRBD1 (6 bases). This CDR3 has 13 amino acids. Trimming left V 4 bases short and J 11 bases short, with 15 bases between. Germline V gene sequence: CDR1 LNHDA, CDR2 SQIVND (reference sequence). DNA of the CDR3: TGTGCCAGTAGTACTCGGGACACCCTGGCCCAGCATTTT. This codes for CASSTRDTLAQHF.

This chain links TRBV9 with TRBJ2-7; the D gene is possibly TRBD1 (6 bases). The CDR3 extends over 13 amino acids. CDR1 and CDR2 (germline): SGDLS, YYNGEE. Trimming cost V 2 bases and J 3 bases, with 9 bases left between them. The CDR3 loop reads CASSVDSYYEQYF. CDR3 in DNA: TGTGCCAGCAGCGTGGACAGCTACTACGAGCAGTACTTC.